The source of this T cell receptor (beta chain) is a study of blood T cell repertoires in COVID-19. The overall study: Some COVID-19 samples were acute and others convalescent; all came from the United States, Italy and Spain. T cells, B-cell-depleted T cells, or PBMCs provided the cDNA or gDNA that served as material.

Per the authors' pipeline: The authors estimated nucleated cell counts from reference gene primer amplification. Profiled with immunoSEQ multiplex PCR; TCRdb holds only in-frame clones, not every one. V, J and clone size were drawn from that table, and D and trimming were deduced from the DNA. The sample records 210,000 or so clones, more than 80% being singletons. J lost 4 bases, V lost 4 bases, and 4 bases had no gene match. Germline assignment: CDR1 SNHLY and CDR2 FYNNEI. This CDR3 region has 13 residues. V gene TRBV2 combines with J gene TRBJ2-7; 7 nucleotides agree with TRBD1. This receptor was identified in a woman aged 30 to 39 with COVID-19, enrolled during active disease. The sequenced material came from peripheral blood. The DNA of the CDR3 is TGTGCCAGCAGTGCCTCGACAGGGTACGAGCAGTACTTC. It is translated as CASSASTGYEQYF.